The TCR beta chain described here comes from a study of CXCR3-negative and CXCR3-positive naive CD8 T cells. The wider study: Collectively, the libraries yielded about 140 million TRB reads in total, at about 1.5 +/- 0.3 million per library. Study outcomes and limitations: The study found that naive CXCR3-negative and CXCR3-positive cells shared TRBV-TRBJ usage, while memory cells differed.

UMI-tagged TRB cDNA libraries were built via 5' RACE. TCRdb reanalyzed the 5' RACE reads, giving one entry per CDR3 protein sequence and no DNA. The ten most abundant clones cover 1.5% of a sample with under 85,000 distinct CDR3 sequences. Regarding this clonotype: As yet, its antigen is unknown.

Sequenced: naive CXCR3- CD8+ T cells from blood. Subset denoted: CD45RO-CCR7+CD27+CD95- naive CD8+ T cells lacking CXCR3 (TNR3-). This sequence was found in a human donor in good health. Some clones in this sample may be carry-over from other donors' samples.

The CDR3 loop reads CASSLTLSGANVLTF. This sequence joins TRBV6-2 or TRBV6-3 and TRBJ2-6. Germline lookup yields CDR1 MNHEY and CDR2 SVGEGT. The CDR3 sequence is 15 residues long.